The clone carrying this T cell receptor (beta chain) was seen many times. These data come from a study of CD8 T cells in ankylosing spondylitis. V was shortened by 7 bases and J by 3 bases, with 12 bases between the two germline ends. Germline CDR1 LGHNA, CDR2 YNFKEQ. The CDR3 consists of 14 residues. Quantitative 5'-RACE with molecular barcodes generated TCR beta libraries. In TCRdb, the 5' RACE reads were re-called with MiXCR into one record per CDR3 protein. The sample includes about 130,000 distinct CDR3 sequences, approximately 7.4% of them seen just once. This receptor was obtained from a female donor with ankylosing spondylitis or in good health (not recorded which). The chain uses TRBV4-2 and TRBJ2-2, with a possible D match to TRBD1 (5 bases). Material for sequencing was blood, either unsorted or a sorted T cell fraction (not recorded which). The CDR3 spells CASTPLRDTGELFF. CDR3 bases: TGTGCCAGCACCCCACTCAGGGACACCGGGGAGCTGTTTTTT.